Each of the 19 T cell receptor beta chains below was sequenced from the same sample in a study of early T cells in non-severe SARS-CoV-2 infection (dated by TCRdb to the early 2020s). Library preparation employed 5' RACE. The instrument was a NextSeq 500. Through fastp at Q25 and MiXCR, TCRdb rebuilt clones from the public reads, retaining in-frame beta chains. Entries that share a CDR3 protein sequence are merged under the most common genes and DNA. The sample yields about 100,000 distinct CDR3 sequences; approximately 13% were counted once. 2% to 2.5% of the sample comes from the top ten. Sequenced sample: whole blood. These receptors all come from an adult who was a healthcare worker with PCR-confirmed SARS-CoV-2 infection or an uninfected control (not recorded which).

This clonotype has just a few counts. This CDR3 reads CASRLTGSTEAFF. In DNA form, the CDR3 reads TGTGCCAGCAGGTTGACAGGGAGCACTGAAGCTTTCTTT. The genes are TRBV28 and TRBJ1-1; 7 bases are shared with TRBD1. V trimming: 6 bases; J trimming: 4 bases; junction bases outside the gene matches: 5. Germline loops: CDR1 MDHEN, CDR2 SYDVKM. This CDR3 has 13 amino acids.

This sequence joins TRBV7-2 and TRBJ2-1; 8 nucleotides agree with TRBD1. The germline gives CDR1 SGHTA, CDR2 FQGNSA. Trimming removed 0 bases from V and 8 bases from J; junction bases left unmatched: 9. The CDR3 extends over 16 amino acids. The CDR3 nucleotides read TGTGCCAGCAGCTTAGCGGTAGGGGCAGGGGGCTATGAGCAGTTCTTC. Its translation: CASSLAVGAGGYEQFF.

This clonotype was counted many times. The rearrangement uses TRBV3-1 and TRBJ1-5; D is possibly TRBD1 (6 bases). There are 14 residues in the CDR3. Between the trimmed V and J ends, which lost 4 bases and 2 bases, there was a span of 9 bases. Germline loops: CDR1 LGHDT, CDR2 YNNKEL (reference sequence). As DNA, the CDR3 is TGTGCCAGCAGCCCTCGACAGGGCAATCAGCCCCAGCATTTT. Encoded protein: CASSPRQGNQPQHF. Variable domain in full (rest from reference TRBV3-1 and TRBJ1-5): DTAVSQTPKYLVTQMGNDKSIKCEQNLGHDTMYWYKQDSKKFLKIMFSYNNKELIINETVPNRFSPKSPDKAHLNLHINSLELGDSAVYFCASSPRQGNQPQHFGDGTRLSIL.

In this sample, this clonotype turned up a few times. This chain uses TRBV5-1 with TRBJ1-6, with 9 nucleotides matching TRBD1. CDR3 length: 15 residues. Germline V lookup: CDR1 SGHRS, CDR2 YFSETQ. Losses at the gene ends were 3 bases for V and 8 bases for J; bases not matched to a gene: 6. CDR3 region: CASSSNRGQDSPLHF. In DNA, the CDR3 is TGCGCCAGCAGCTCGAACAGGGGGCAGGATTCACCCCTCCACTTT.

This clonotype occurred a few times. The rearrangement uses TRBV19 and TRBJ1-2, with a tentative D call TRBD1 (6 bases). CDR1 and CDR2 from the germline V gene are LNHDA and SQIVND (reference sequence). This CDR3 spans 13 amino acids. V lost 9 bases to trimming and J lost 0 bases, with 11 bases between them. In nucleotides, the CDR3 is TGTGCCAGCCAGAACAGGGCTAACTATGGCTACACCTTC. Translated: CASQNRANYGYTF.

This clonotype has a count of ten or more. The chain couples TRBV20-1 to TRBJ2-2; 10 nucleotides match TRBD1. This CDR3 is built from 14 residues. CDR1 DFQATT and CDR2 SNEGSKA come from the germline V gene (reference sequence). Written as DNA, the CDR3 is TGCAGCGCTCGGGACAGGGGGAACACCGGGGAGCTGTTTTTT. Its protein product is CSARDRGNTGELFF.

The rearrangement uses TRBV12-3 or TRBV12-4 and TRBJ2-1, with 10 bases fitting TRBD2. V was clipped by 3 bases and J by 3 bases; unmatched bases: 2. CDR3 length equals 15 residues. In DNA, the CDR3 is TGTGCCAGCAGTTTGACTAGCGGGTTCTACAATGAGCAGTTCTTC. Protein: CASSLTSGFYNEQFF.

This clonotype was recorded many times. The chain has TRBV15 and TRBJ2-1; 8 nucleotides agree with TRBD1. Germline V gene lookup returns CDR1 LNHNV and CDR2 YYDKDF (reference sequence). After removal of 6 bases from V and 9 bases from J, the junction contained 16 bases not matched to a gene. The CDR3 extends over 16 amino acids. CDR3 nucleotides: TGTGCCACCAGTCGAGGTCAGGGGGCGATTGGCAGTGAGCAGTTCTTC. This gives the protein CATSRGQGAIGSEQFF.

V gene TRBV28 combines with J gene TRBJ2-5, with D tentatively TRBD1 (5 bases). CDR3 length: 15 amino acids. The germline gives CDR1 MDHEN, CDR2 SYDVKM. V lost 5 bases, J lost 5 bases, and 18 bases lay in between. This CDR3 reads CASSLRTPWKETQYF. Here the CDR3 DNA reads TGTGCCAGCAGTCTCCGGACACCCTGGAAGGAGACCCAGTACTTC.

CDR3 loop: CSADRGVGQPQHF. As DNA, the CDR3 is TGCAGTGCTGACAGGGGGGTGGGTCAGCCCCAGCATTTT. This chain uses TRBV20-1 with TRBJ1-5; 9 nucleotides agree with TRBD1. The V gene's germline CDR1 is DFQATT and CDR2 SNEGSKA (reference sequence). This CDR3 is 13 amino acids long. Trimming at V came to 5 bases and at J to 6 bases, leaving 5 bases not matched to a gene.

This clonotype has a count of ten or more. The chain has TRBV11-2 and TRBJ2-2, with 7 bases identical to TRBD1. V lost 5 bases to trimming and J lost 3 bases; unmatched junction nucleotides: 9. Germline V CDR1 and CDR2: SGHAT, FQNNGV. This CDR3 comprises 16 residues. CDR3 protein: CASSHGEGAHTGELFF. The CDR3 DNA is TGTGCCAGCAGCCATGGAGAGGGGGCGCACACCGGGGAGCTGTTTTTT. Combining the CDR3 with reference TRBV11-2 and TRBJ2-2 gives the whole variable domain EAGVAQSPRYKIIEKRQSVAFWCNPISGHATLYWYQQILGQGPKLLIQFQNNGVVDDSQLPKDRFSAERLKGVDSTLKIQPAKLEDSAVYLCASSHGEGAHTGELFFGEGSRLTVL.

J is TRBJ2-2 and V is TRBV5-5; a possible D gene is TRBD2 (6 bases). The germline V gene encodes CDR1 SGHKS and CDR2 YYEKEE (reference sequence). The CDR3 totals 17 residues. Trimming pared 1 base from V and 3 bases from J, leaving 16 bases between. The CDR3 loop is CASSLPRPGDYTGELFF. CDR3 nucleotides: TGTGCCAGCAGCTTGCCCCGGCCGGGGGATTACACCGGGGAGCTGTTTTTT.

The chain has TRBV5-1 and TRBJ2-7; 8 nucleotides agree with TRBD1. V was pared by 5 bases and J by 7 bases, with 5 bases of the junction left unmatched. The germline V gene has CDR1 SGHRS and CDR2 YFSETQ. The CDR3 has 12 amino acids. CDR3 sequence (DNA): TGCGCCAGCAGGCATGACAGGGGTGAGCAGTACTTC. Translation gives CASRHDRGEQYF. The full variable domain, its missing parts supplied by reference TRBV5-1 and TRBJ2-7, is KAGVTQTPRYLIKTRGQQVTLSCSPISGHRSVSWYQQTPGQGLQFLFEYFSETQRNKGNFPGRFSGRQFSNSRSEMNVSTLELGDSALYLCASRHDRGEQYFGPGTRLTVT.

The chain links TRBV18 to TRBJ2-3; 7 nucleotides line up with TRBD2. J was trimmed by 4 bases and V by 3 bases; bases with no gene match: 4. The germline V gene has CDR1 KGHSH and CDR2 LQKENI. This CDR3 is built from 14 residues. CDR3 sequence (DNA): TGTGCCAGCTCACCGTATGCGGGGGCAGATACGCAGTATTTT. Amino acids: CASSPYAGADTQYF.

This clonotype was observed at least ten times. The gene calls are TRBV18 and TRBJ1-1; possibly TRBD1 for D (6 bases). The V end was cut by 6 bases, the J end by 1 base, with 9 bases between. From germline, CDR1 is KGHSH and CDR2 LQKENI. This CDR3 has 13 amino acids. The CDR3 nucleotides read TGTGCCAGCTCCCCAGGGGCGAACACTGAAGCTTTCTTT. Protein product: CASSPGANTEAFF.

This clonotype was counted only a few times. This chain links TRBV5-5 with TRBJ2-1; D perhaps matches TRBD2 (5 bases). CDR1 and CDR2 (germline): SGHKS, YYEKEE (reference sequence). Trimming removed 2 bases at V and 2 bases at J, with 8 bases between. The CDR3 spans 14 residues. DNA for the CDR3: TGTGCCAGCAGCTTACTAGGGACCTACAATGAGCAGTTCTTC. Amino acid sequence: CASSLLGTYNEQFF.

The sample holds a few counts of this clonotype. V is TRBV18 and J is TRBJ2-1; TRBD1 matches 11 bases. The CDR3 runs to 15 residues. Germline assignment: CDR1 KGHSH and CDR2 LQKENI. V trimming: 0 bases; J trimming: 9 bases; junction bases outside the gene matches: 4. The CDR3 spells CASSPPDRGRREQFF. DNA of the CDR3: TGTGCCAGCTCACCACCGGACAGGGGGCGTCGTGAGCAGTTCTTC.

CDR3 DNA: TGTGCCAGCAGTGAAATCCCAGCAGCGACAGATACGCAGTATTTT. Translating gives CASSEIPAATDTQYF. The chain couples TRBV6-4 to TRBJ2-3, with no clear D. The V end lost 3 bases, the J end lost 3 bases, and 13 bases lay between the germline ends. CDR1 is MRHNA and CDR2 is SNTAGT in the germline V gene. The CDR3 length is 15 residues.

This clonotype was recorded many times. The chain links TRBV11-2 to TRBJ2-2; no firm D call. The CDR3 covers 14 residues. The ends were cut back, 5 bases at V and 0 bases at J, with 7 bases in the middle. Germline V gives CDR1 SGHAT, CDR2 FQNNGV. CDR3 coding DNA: TGTGCCAGCAGCCCCCATACGAACACCGGGGAGCTGTTTTTT. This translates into CASSPHTNTGELFF.